This TCR beta chain was obtained from a study of spatial heterogeneity in lung cancer. Study in general: Strong correlation linked TCR transcript counts in tumor regions to a T cell module score derived from matched bulk RNA-seq. Study-level findings and limits: Intratumoral expanded alpha and beta TCR counts were found to track tumor mutation counts.

The germline CDR1 and CDR2 sequences are DFQATT and SNEGSKA (reference sequence). The CDR3 loop spans 11 amino acids. V shed 1 base and J shed 5 bases, with 6 bases lying between them. This clonotype was counted a few times. Antigen unknown. Indicated time point: sample taken at primary tumor resection. The donor population consisted of some 72 patients with untreated, early-stage non-small cell lung cancer. A single record per CDR3 protein comes from TCRdb applying MiXCR to the 5' RACE reads. The repertoire holds around 3,600 distinct CDR3 sequences, with around a quarter as singletons. The input for sequencing was lung tumor tissue, taken at surgery. The sequence was obtained from a male donor with early-stage non-small cell lung cancer. This sequence joins TRBV20-1 and TRBJ2-7; no definite D call. CDR3 sequence: CSARAPHEQYF. The DNA of the CDR3 is TGCAGTGCTAGAGCCCCCCACGAGCAGTACTTC.